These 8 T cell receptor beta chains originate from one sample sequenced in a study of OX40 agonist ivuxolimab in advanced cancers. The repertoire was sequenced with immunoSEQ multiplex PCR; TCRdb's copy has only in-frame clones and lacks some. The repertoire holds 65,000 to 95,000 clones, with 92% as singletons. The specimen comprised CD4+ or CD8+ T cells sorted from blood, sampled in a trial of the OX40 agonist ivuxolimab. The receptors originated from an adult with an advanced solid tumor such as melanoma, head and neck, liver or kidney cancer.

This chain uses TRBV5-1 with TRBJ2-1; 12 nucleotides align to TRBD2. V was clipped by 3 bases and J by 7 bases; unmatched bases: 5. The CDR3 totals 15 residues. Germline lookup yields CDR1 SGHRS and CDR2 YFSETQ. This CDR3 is CASSWLGLAGNEQFF. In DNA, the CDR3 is TGCGCCAGCAGCTGGCTCGGACTAGCGGGGAATGAGCAGTTCTTC.

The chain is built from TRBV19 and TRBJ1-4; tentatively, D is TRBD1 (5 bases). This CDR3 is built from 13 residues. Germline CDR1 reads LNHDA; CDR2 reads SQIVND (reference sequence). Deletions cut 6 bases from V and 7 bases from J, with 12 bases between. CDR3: CASRRGTFEKLFF. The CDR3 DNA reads TGTGCCAGTAGAAGGGGAACGTTTGAAAAACTGTTTTTT.

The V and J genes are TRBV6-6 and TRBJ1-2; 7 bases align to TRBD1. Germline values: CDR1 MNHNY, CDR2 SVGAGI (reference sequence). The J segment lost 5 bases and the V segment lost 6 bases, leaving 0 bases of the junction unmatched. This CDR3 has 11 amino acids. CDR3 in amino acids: CASRQGYGYTF. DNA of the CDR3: TGTGCCAGCAGACAGGGGTATGGCTACACCTTC.

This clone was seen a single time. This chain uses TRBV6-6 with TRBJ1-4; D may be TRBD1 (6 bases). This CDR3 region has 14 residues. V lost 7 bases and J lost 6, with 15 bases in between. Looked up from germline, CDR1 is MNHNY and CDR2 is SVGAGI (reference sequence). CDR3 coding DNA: TGTGCCAGCATTATGGGGGGCGCAGATGAAAAACTGTTTTTT. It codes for CASIMGGADEKLFF.

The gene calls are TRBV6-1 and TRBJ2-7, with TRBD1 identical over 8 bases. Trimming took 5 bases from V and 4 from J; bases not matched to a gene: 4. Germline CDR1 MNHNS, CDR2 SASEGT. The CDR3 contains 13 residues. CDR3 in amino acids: CASSKDRDYEQYF. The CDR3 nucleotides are TGTGCCAGCAGTAAGGACAGGGATTACGAGCAGTACTTC.

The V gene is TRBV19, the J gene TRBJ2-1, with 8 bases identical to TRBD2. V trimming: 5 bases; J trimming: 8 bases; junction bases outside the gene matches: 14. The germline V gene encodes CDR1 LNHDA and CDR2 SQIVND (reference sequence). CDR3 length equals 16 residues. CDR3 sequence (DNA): TGTGCCAGTAGTTCAGAGAGGGGACTAGGGGCCGATGAGCAGTTCTTC. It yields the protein CASSSERGLGADEQFF.

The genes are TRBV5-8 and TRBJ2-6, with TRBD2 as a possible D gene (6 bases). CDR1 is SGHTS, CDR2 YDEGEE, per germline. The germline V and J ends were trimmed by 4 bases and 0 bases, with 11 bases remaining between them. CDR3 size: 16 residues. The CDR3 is CASSRDLGSGANVLTF. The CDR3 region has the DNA TGTGCCAGCAGCCGGGACTTGGGCTCTGGGGCCAACGTCCTGACTTTC.

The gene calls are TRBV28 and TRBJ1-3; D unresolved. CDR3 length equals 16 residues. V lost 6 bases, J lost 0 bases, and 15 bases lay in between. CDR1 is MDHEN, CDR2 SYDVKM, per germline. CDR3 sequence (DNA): TGTGCCAGCAGCCCTTCCGGGTTAAGCTCTGGAAACACCATATATTTT. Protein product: CASSPSGLSSGNTIYF.